A selection of T cell receptor beta chains follows, all from one sample in a study of glioma-infiltrating T cells after dendritic cell vaccination. TCRdb's table, derived via immunoSEQ multiplex PCR, lists solely in-frame clones and lacks some. Of 75,000 to 100,000 clones in the sample, roughly three quarters are singletons; the top ten hold approximately 6%. The input for sequencing was blood, taken before dendritic cell vaccination. These receptors originate from a human donor with glioblastoma. CDR3s include the opening cysteine and the closing phenylalanine or tryptophan. The D gene is left open where the match is weak. Rows may omit the clone size; those that give it use once, few, many or a size class.

clone_size d_call j_call v_call cdr3_nt cdr3_aa
. TRBD2 TRBJ2-6 TRBV11-2 TGTGCCAGCAGCTTACACGGGGGGGCTGGGGCCAACGTCCTGACTTTC CASSLHGGAGANVLTF
. TRBD1 TRBJ1-1 TRBV2 TGTGCCAGCAGTGAGGGGAGGGACAGGCGTAGAGCTTTCTTT CASSEGRDRRRAFF
. TRBD1 TRBJ1-2 TRBV10-3 TGTGCCATCAGTATTAACACAGGGGGAATTAACAACTATGGCTACACCTTC CAISINTGGINNYGYTF
. . TRBJ1-2 TRBV5-4 TGTGCCAGCAGCTTGGATAGCCTCTATGGCTACACCTTC CASSLDSLYGYTF
. . TRBJ2-7 TRBV28 TGTGCCAGCAGTTTTGGTGGGGCCGCCTACGAGCAGTACTTC CASSFGGAAYEQYF
once . TRBJ1-2 TRBV11-3 TGTGCCAGCAGCTTAGACCCAGGGAACTATGGCTACACCTTC CASSLDPGNYGYTF
. . TRBJ2-1 TRBV7-8 TGTGCCAGCAGCTTAGGCTGGACACACAATGAGCAGTTCTTC CASSLGWTHNEQFF
. TRBD1 TRBJ2-5 TRBV6-5 TGTGCCAGCAGCCCCAGGACAGGGAGCCAAGAGACCCAGTACTTC CASSPRTGSQETQYF
. TRBD1 TRBJ1-5 TRBV5-1 TGCGCCAGCAGCTTCATACGGGACAGGGGGCATCAGCCCCAGCATTTT CASSFIRDRGHQPQHF
. TRBD2 TRBJ2-7 TRBV6-5 TGTACCAGCAGGAGTAGCGGGGATGCCTACGAGCAGTACTTC CTSRSSGDAYEQYF
. TRBD2 TRBJ2-1 TRBV4-1 TGCGCCAGCAGCCAAGGGTTAGCGGGAGATATCAAGTTCTTC CASSQGLAGDIKFF
. TRBD2 TRBJ2-3 TRBV27 TGTGCCAGCAGTTACGGGACTAGTGATGTGCAGTATTTT CASSYGTSDVQYF
. TRBD1 TRBJ1-1 TRBV9 TGTGCCAGCAGCCCCCGCACAGGGGGGCTGAACACTGAAGCTTTCTTT CASSPRTGGLNTEAFF
few TRBD1 TRBJ2-2 TRBV29-1 TGCAGCGGTAGACAGGGGGCGACCGGGGAGCTGTTTTTT CSGRQGATGELFF
. TRBD1 TRBJ2-2 TRBV9 TGTGCCAGCAGCGTAGCTGGGACAGGGTTTCGCACCGGGGAGCTGTTTTTT CASSVAGTGFRTGELFF
. TRBD2 TRBJ2-5 TRBV6-1 TGTGCCAGCAGTGGAGCGGGAGGGCCCTTAGAGACCCAGTACTTC CASSGAGGPLETQYF
. . TRBJ2-3 TRBV10-3 TGTGCCATCGGGGCTAGCGCTCGTACAGATACGCAGTATTTT CAIGASARTDTQYF
once . TRBJ1-4 TRBV10-2 TGCGCCAGCACCCAGGGTCCTTATGAAAAACTGTTTTTT CASTQGPYEKLFF
. . TRBJ1-2 TRBV6-5 TGTGCCAGCAGCGGAAGGGGCGACCCTTCTATTGGCTACACCTTC CASSGRGDPSIGYTF
few . TRBJ1-1 TRBV7-9 TGTGCCAGCAGCTCTAAGCGGACGGGTAACACTGAAGCTTTCTTT CASSSKRTGNTEAFF
. . TRBJ2-5 TRBV11-2 TGTGCCAGCAGCGCCCGACTGGCACAAGAGACCCAGTACTTC CASSARLAQETQYF
. TRBD1 TRBJ1-2 TRBV4-2 TGTGCCAGCAGCCGGGACAACAGGGGTCTCGACTATGGCTACACCTTC CASSRDNRGLDYGYTF
few . TRBJ1-2 TRBV2 TGTGCCAGCAGCCCTGACACCCTACGGGGCTATGGCTACACCTTC CASSPDTLRGYGYTF
. TRBD1 TRBJ1-4 TRBV28 TGTGCCAGCAGTTTAGGGACAGGGGGTTATGAAAAACTGTTTTTT CASSLGTGGYEKLFF
. . TRBJ2-1 TRBV25-1 TGTGCCAGCAGTGAAATCCTAGCAGGAGAGCAGTTCTTC CASSEILAGEQFF
. . TRBJ2-1 TRBV2 TGTGCCAGCAGTGATAGGGCAGGGGAGATGTATGAGCAGTTCTTC CASSDRAGEMYEQFF
. . TRBJ2-7 TRBV7-9 TGTGCCAGCAGCTTAGGCATAGGGGCCTACGAGCAGTACTTC CASSLGIGAYEQYF
. . TRBJ2-1 TRBV19 TGTGCCAGTAGTATTATTACCCGGAGCTCCTACAATGAGCAGTTCTTC CASSIITRSSYNEQFF
. TRBD1 TRBJ1-2 TRBV15 TGTGCCACCAGCAGAGGGGACAGAGCTAACTATGGCTACACCTTC CATSRGDRANYGYTF
. TRBD2 TRBJ2-1 TRBV28 TGTGCCAGCAGTCCACCGGGACTAGCGGTAGAGCAGTTCTTC CASSPPGLAVEQFF
. . TRBJ1-1 TRBV28 TGTGCCAGCAATTGGGAGGGGCGAGGACTCCTGAACACTGAAGCTTTCTTT CASNWEGRGLLNTEAFF
. . TRBJ2-3 TRBV20-1 TGCAGTGCTCCCAGGTTTAATACGCAGTATTTT CSAPRFNTQYF
. . TRBJ1-2 TRBV7-6 TGTGCCAGCAGCAAACACCGTAAAGGGGCAGGGGAAACCTATGGCTACACCTTC CASSKHRKGAGETYGYTF
. TRBD1 TRBJ2-2 TRBV18 TGTGCCAGCTCACCACTCCGGGACAGGAACACCGGGGAGCTGTTTTTT CASSPLRDRNTGELFF
. . TRBJ1-5 TRBV6-1 TGTGCCAGCAGCTTAGAACAGGGAAGCAATCAGCCCCAGCATTTT CASSLEQGSNQPQHF
. TRBD1 TRBJ2-1 TRBV29-1 TGCAGCGTTTCTGGCAGGGGGAATTCCAATGAGCAGTTCTTC CSVSGRGNSNEQFF
. TRBD2 TRBJ2-2 TRBV30 TGTGCCTGGAGTGGGGGATTACTAGCGGGAGGGCCAACGAACACCGGGGAGCTGTTTTTT CAWSGGLLAGGPTNTGELFF
once TRBD1 TRBJ2-1 TRBV11-3 TGTGCCAGCAGCTTAACGGGACAGGGATACAATGAGCAGTTCTTC CASSLTGQGYNEQFF
. . TRBJ2-2 TRBV10-3 TGTGCCATCAGTGAGTCGACAGACCTTCTTACCGGGGAGCTGTTTTTT CAISESTDLLTGELFF
. TRBD1 TRBJ2-7 TRBV5-6 TGTGCCAGCAGCCCAGGGGGCAGACTGTCCTACGAGCAGTACTTC CASSPGGRLSYEQYF
. . TRBJ2-1 TRBV5-1 TGCGCCAGCAGCCCAGTACAAAGCTCCTACAATGAGCAGTTCTTC CASSPVQSSYNEQFF
. . TRBJ2-7 TRBV27 TGTGCCAGCTCCCCGGGGTTCCACTCCTACGAGCAGTACTTC CASSPGFHSYEQYF
. . TRBJ1-2 TRBV5-1 TGCGCCAGCAGCTTACAGGGAAACTATGGCTACACCTTC CASSLQGNYGYTF
few . TRBJ2-2 TRBV7-9 TGTGCCAGCAGCCGACTAGGAGCGAACACCGGGGAGCTGTTTTTT CASSRLGANTGELFF
. TRBD2 TRBJ2-7 TRBV19 TGTGCCAGTAGTATAGAAGTTTCTAGCGGGGTCAGCTACGAGCAGTACTTC CASSIEVSSGVSYEQYF
few TRBD1 TRBJ1-2 TRBV5-4 TGTGCCAGCAGCCTAGACAGGGGTATGGGCTACACCTTC CASSLDRGMGYTF
. TRBD1 TRBJ2-3 TRBV18 TGTGCCAGCTCACCCGACAGGGGCACAGATACGCAGTATTTT CASSPDRGTDTQYF
. TRBD1 TRBJ1-1 TRBV10-3 TGTGCCACCTTAGGGACAGACACTGAAGCTTTCTTT CATLGTDTEAFF
. . TRBJ2-1 TRBV7-3 TGTGCCAGCAGCCCTAGTCGGGTTTCCTACAATGAGCAGTTCTTC CASSPSRVSYNEQFF
. TRBD2 TRBJ2-2 TRBV5-1 TGCGCCAGCAGCCGCAGCGGGGGGGACACCGGGGAGCTGTTTTTT CASSRSGGDTGELFF
. TRBD2 TRBJ2-1 TRBV4-2 TGTGCCAGCAGCCATTATTATCCGGGACTAGCGGGGGAGCAGTTCTTC CASSHYYPGLAGEQFF